The TCR beta chain under discussion was sequenced for a study of long-term antiretroviral therapy in people with HIV. Cryopreserved PBMC samples of roughly 1-10 million cells were used for DNA extraction. A v3.0 immunoSEQ assay was performed at survey level. Sequenced by immunoSEQ multiplex PCR; TCRdb stores in-frame clones only, minus some. Among tens of thousands of clones listed, roughly 87% were seen once. The CDR3 runs 14 residues. Per germline, CDR1 SGHVS and CDR2 FQNEAQ. The V and J ends lost 7 bases and 0 bases, in that order; junction bases with no gene match: 3. This sample comprised unsorted PBMCs, obtained 1.1 years before starting antiretroviral therapy. This TCR was recovered from a woman under 40 with HIV. The J gene is TRBJ2-1, the V gene TRBV7-8; TRBD2 agrees at 7 bases. The CDR3 coding sequence is TGTGCCAGCATAGGACTAGGCTCCTACAATGAGCAGTTCTTC. This translates into CASIGLGSYNEQFF.